This T cell receptor (beta chain) was sequenced for a study of neoadjuvant anti-PD-1 for oral cavity cancer. Study results and caveats: TCR analyses covered only a few patients per response group. Higher pretreatment Treg/Th17 ratios tracked higher pretreatment blood clonality.

Patients had HPV-negative, locally advanced oral cavity squamous cell carcinoma. Of note for this clone: Its antigen is still unknown.

The CDR3 extends over 15 amino acids. Trimming shortened V by 5 bases and J by 0 bases, and 12 bases separated the two germline ends. The germline gives CDR1 SGHTA, CDR2 FQGNSA. Six replicates per PBMC sample, mostly from roughly 470 ng of genomic DNA. The repertoire was sequenced with immunoSEQ multiplex PCR; TCRdb's copy has only in-frame clones and lacks some. The sample holds 14,000 or so clones; 66% are singletons and the top ten take roughly 2.2%. This sequence joins TRBV7-2 and TRBJ2-3, with D maybe TRBD2 (5 bases). Sequenced here: PBMCs, sampled before nivolumab (anti-PD-1) treatment. The receptor comes from a person aged 40-85 years with oral cavity squamous cell carcinoma. CDR3 in amino acids: CASSPSSSSTDTQYF. DNA for the CDR3: TGTGCCAGCAGCCCCTCTAGCTCCAGCACAGATACGCAGTATTTT.